This T cell receptor (beta chain) was captured by sequencing in a study of cytomegalovirus exposure and HLA in healthy donors. PCR primers comprised 60 Vbeta and 13 Jbeta primers. Using immunoSEQ multiplex PCR, the repertoire was profiled, and TCRdb retains in-frame clones only, with some absent. The sample contains about 160,000 clones, about 81% of which appear only once. Trimming left V 4 bases short and J 0 bases short, with 12 bases between. Looked up from germline, CDR1 is SNHLY and CDR2 is FYNNEI. This CDR3 is built from 15 residues. Study-level findings and limits: The study had only CMV serostatus as immune exposure information.

As to this clone: The antigen remains unidentified.

This TCR derives from a woman between 18 and 30 years old in good health and CMV-seronegative. The chain carries TRBV2 and TRBJ1-1, with a tentative D call TRBD1 (5 bases). The sample consisted of PBMCs. This CDR3 reads CASSVQGLLNTEAFF. The CDR3, as DNA: TGTGCCAGCAGTGTCCAGGGACTCCTGAACACTGAAGCTTTCTTT.